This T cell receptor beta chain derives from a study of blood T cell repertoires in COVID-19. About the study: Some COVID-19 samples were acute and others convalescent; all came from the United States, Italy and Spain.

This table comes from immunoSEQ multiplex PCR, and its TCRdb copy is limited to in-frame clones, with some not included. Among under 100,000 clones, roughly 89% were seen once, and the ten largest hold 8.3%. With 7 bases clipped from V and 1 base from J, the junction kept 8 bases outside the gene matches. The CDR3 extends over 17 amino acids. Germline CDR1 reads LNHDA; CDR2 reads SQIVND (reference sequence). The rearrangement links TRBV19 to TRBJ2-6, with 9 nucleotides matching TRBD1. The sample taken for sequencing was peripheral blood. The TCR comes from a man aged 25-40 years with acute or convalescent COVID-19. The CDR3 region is CASTQTGGVSGANVLTF. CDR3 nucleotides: TGTGCCAGTACCCAGACAGGGGGGGTTTCTGGGGCCAACGTCCTGACTTTC.